The 15 T cell receptor beta chains listed next were all sequenced from one sample in a study of blood T cell repertoires in COVID-19. The repertoire was sequenced with immunoSEQ multiplex PCR; TCRdb's copy has only in-frame clones and lacks some. This table holds approximately 210,000 clones, just under 85% found once. Sample: peripheral blood. These receptors were obtained from a woman between 45 and 60 years old with active or convalescent COVID-19.

The gene calls are TRBV10-2 and TRBJ1-5, with TRBD1 as a possible D gene (5 bases). V was cut by 11 bases and J by 6 bases, with 14 bases left in between. Germline V gives CDR1 WSHSY, CDR2 SAAADI. CDR3 length: 12 amino acids. The CDR3 reads CASGREGQPQHF. For the CDR3, the DNA is TGCGCCTCAGGGAGGGAAGGTCAGCCCCAGCATTTT.

Regarding this clone: Different DNA sequences within this sample yield the same CDR3. The J gene is TRBJ1-2, the V gene TRBV28; possible D gene TRBD1, 5 bases. V was clipped by 6 bases and J by 5 bases, with 13 bases between them. The CDR3 contains 13 residues. CDR1 and CDR2 (germline): MDHEN, SYDVKM. The CDR3 protein is CASSWGQSYGYTF. CDR3 DNA: TGTGCCAGCAGCTGGGGCCAGTCGTATGGCTACACCTTC.

The chain couples TRBV12-3 or TRBV12-4 to TRBJ1-2, with D uncertain. The CDR3 consists of 11 residues. With 8 bases removed from V and 2 bases from J, the gap between germline ends came to 6 bases. CDR3 in amino acids: CASSVNYGYTF. The CDR3 nucleotides are TGTGCCAGCTCGGTCAACTATGGCTACACCTTC.

V and J are TRBV7-9 and TRBJ1-3, with D uncertain. The CDR3 runs to 15 residues. Germline CDR1 reads SEHNR; CDR2 reads FQNEAQ (reference sequence). The ends were cut back, 2 bases at V and 4 bases at J, with 12 bases in the middle. The CDR3 sequence is CASSLSRPFGNTIYF. DNA for the CDR3: TGTGCCAGCAGCTTATCCAGGCCATTCGGAAACACCATATATTTT.

V is TRBV12-3 or TRBV12-4 and J is TRBJ1-1; D is possibly TRBD1 (6 bases). The CDR3 is 13 amino acids. Between the trimmed V and J ends, which lost 6 bases and 4 bases, there was a span of 12 bases. The CDR3 DNA reads TGTGCCAGCAGACAGGGACAAGCCACTGAAGCTTTCTTT. Its translation is CASRQGQATEAFF.

V gene TRBV18 combines with J gene TRBJ1-6; D ambiguous. CDR1 is KGHSH, CDR2 LQKENI, per germline. The CDR3 is 15 amino acids. V lost 5 bases and J lost 0, with 8 bases in between. CDR3 in amino acids: CASSSGSSYNSPLHF. The CDR3 coding sequence is TGTGCCAGCTCATCGGGGAGCTCCTATAATTCACCCCTCCACTTT.

The rearrangement joins TRBV18 to TRBJ1-4; 7 bases align to TRBD1. The V segment lost 2 bases and the J segment 6 bases; nucleotides outside the gene matches: 3. CDR1 is KGHSH and CDR2 is LQKENI in the germline V gene. The CDR3 is made up of 14 amino acids. Here the CDR3 DNA reads TGTGCCAGCTCACCAACAGGGGCTTATGAAAAACTGTTTTTT. Translation gives CASSPTGAYEKLFF.

This chain connects TRBV2 to TRBJ1-2; D is ambiguous. The length of the CDR3 is 15 residues. Between the trimmed V and J ends, which lost 6 bases and 2 bases, there was a span of 16 bases. Per the germline V gene, CDR1 is SNHLY and CDR2 is FYNNEI. CDR3 nucleotide sequence: TGTGCCAGCAGCTTACGAGGGAATGCCAACTATGGCTACACCTTC. Translation: CASSLRGNANYGYTF.

The chain recombines TRBV10-2 with TRBJ1-6; 9 nucleotides line up with TRBD1. The trim removed 4 bases at V and 8 bases at J, leaving 6 bases unmatched. Per germline, CDR1 WSHSY and CDR2 SAAADI. CDR3 length: 15 amino acids. The CDR3, as DNA: TGCGCCAGCAGTGCCCGGACAGGGGTAGATTCACCCCTCCACTTT. Translating it yields CASSARTGVDSPLHF.

The chain uses TRBV7-3 and TRBJ1-1; no reliable D call. The CDR3 consists of 14 residues. Germline values: CDR1 SGHTA, CDR2 FQGTGA. The V end was cut by 2 bases, the J end by 2 bases, with 9 bases between. Here the CDR3 reads CASSLGHLNTEAFF. DNA for the CDR3: TGTGCCAGCAGCTTAGGCCACCTTAACACTGAAGCTTTCTTT.

The rearrangement links TRBV29-1 to TRBJ2-6, with 7 bases that match TRBD2. Trimming removed 1 base from V and 1 base from J; junction bases left unmatched: 7. CDR1 is SQVTM, CDR2 ANQGSEA, per germline. The length of the CDR3 is 17 residues. CDR3 DNA sequence: TGCAGCGTTGAAGCTGCGGGGGATGGGTCTGGGGCCAACGTCCTGACTTTC. Translating gives CSVEAAGDGSGANVLTF. The full variable domain, with the rest looked up from reference TRBV29-1 and TRBJ2-6, is SAVISQKPSRDICQRGTSLTIQCQVDSQVTMMFWYRQQPGQSLTLIATANQGSEATYESGFVIDKFPISRPNLTFSTLTVSNMSPEDSSIYLCSVEAAGDGSGANVLTFGAGSRLTVL.

V gene TRBV19 combines with J gene TRBJ2-3, with D perhaps TRBD2 (6 bases). Germline CDR1 LNHDA, CDR2 SQIVND (reference sequence). V lost 5 bases and J 1 base, leaving 13 bases between the germline ends. The CDR3 sequence is 15 residues long. The DNA for the CDR3 is TGTGCCAGTAGTCCCCGTGCTAGCGGCACAGATACGCAGTATTTT. Its protein is CASSPRASGTDTQYF.

The chain recombines TRBV2 with TRBJ2-2; 10 bases are a match to TRBD2. The germline gives CDR1 SNHLY, CDR2 FYNNEI. This CDR3 spans 15 amino acids. V dropped 8 bases and J dropped 2; count of bases not matched to a gene: 5. CDR3 sequence reads: CASGSGRANTGELFF. The CDR3 bases are TGTGCCAGCGGGAGCGGGAGGGCTAACACCGGGGAGCTGTTTTTT.

The chain carries TRBV7-9 and TRBJ1-3; 7 nucleotides align to TRBD1. This CDR3 has 14 amino acids. J gave up 7 bases and V 3 bases, and 6 bases lay outside the gene matches. Germline values: CDR1 SEHNR, CDR2 FQNEAQ (reference sequence). CDR3 in amino acids: CASSLGDSRNTIYF. CDR3 DNA: TGTGCCAGCAGCTTGGGGGACAGCAGGAACACCATATATTTT.

The rearrangement links TRBV28 to TRBJ1-2; D call uncertain. Germline V CDR1 and CDR2: MDHEN, SYDVKM. The V end lost 5 bases, the J end lost 8 bases, and 21 bases lay between the germline ends. This CDR3 region has 15 residues. The CDR3 DNA reads as TGTGCCAGCAGTCTAGTGGTTAGCTCTCCATGGGGCTACACCTTC. Its protein product is CASSLVVSSPWGYTF.